This TCR beta chain originates from a study of STAT5B mutations in CD4+ large granular lymphocyte leukemia. The wider study: Among healthy donors, a particular HLA allele went with more CDR3 'QG' motifs. Study-level results: Patient CD4-sorted repertoires looked more clonal than healthy CD4+ repertoires, even without putative leukemic clones. 8/27 top patient clones versus 2/35 control clones were TRBV06-family. Data were not HLA-matched across samples.

This CDR3 region has 13 residues. With 2 bases removed from V and 5 bases from J, the gap between germline ends came to 9 bases. Germline V CDR1 and CDR2: MGHRA, YSYEKL. Sequenced by immunoSEQ multiplex PCR; TCRdb stores in-frame clones only, minus some. The sample consists of 25,000 to 35,000 clones, 70% to 75% of them appearing once. With respect to this clone: Its antigen is currently unknown.

The chain uses TRBV4-1 and TRBJ2-5; no clear D. The material sequenced was CD4+ T cells from blood buffy coats. The clonotype comes from a human donor in good health. CDR3 coding DNA: TGCGCCAGCAGCCAAACTCGTGGGGAGACCCAGTACTTC. Translation gives CASSQTRGETQYF.